Detailed here is one TCR beta chain. This CDR3 spans 17 amino acids. The J segment lost 0 bases and the V segment lost 5 bases, leaving 8 bases of the junction unmatched. Germline values: CDR1 SEHNR, CDR2 FQNEAQ (reference sequence). This specimen belongs to a study of T cells in Graves' hyperthyroidism and ophthalmopathy. TCR beta CDR3 region amplification was performed from RNA transcripts. In the first-round RT-PCR of the TCR CDR3, the HTBI primer set was used. TCRdb re-analysed the multiplex PCR reads in MiXCR, keeping a single row per CDR3 protein. The data hold fewer than 600,000 distinct CDR3 sequences, with over 13% observed a single time. Patients with uncontrolled infections, other autoimmune diseases, pregnancy or lactation were excluded.

Sequenced material: blood. The source is a young woman with Graves' hyperthyroidism. The chain carries TRBV7-9 and TRBJ2-4; the match to TRBD2 covers 9 bases. The CDR3 DNA is TGTGCCAGCAGCCCCAGGGCGGGGGGGCTAGCCAAAAACATTCAGTACTTC. This gives the protein CASSPRAGGLAKNIQYF.